A selection of T cell receptor beta chains follows, all from one sample in a study of blood T cell repertoires in COVID-19. Sequencing used immunoSEQ multiplex PCR; TCRdb keeps in-frame clones, though not all of them. The sample has 180,000 or so clones, 89% seen once. Sequenced material: PBMCs or T cells enriched from blood (not recorded which). These TCRs come from a middle-aged woman with acute COVID-19. The CDR3 runs from the conserved cysteine through the conserved F or W. The D gene is left open where the match is weak. For some rows the clone size is stated as once, few or many, or as a class when expanded; others skip it.

clone_size: NA
d_call: TRBD1
j_call: TRBJ2-7
v_call: TRBV12-3/TRBV12-4
cdr3_aa: CASSLTGYEQYF
cdr3_nt: TGTGCCAGCAGTTTGACAGGGTACGAGCAGTACTTC

clone_size: few
d_call: NA
j_call: TRBJ1-2
v_call: TRBV2
cdr3_aa: CASRSDSNYGYTF
cdr3_nt: TGTGCCAGCAGATCCGACAGTAACTATGGCTACACCTTC

clone_size: NA
d_call: NA
j_call: TRBJ1-1
v_call: TRBV28
cdr3_aa: CASSFSGWAMTEAFF
cdr3_nt: TGTGCCAGCAGTTTCTCCGGATGGGCCATGACTGAAGCTTTCTTT

clone_size: few
d_call: TRBD2
j_call: TRBJ2-3
v_call: TRBV7-2
cdr3_aa: CASSSTYSGGAGTDTQYF
cdr3_nt: TGTGCCAGCAGCTCCACCTACAGCGGGGGGGCGGGCACAGATACGCAGTATTTT

clone_size: NA
d_call: TRBD1
j_call: TRBJ2-1
v_call: TRBV29-1
cdr3_aa: CSVEDRGLMEQFF
cdr3_nt: TGCAGCGTCGAGGACAGGGGGTTGATGGAGCAGTTCTTC

clone_size: once
d_call: TRBD1
j_call: TRBJ1-5
v_call: TRBV16
cdr3_aa: CASSQTTGTASNQPQHF
cdr3_nt: TGTGCCAGCAGCCAAACTACCGGGACAGCGAGCAATCAGCCCCAGCATTTT

clone_size: once
d_call: NA
j_call: TRBJ1-2
v_call: TRBV29-1
cdr3_aa: CSVTFNYGYTF
cdr3_nt: TGCAGCGTTACATTTAACTATGGCTACACCTTC

clone_size: NA
d_call: TRBD1
j_call: TRBJ2-1
v_call: TRBV11-3
cdr3_aa: CASAPDRGGLLQFF
cdr3_nt: TGTGCCAGCGCCCCGGACAGGGGAGGGCTTTTGCAGTTCTTC

clone_size: NA
d_call: TRBD2
j_call: TRBJ2-7
v_call: TRBV7-2
cdr3_aa: CASSRGGFGTDSYEQYF
cdr3_nt: TGTGCCAGCAGTCGGGGGGGTTTCGGGACGGATTCCTACGAGCAGTACTTC

clone_size: NA
d_call: NA
j_call: TRBJ1-5
v_call: TRBV30
cdr3_aa: CAWSRGRDQPQHF
cdr3_nt: TGTGCCTGGAGCAGGGGCCGTGATCAGCCCCAGCATTTT

clone_size: NA
d_call: NA
j_call: TRBJ2-1
v_call: TRBV27
cdr3_aa: CASSLSGVGRNEQFF
cdr3_nt: TGTGCCAGCAGTTTATCGGGCGTGGGGAGAAATGAGCAGTTCTTC

clone_size: NA
d_call: NA
j_call: TRBJ2-5
v_call: TRBV27
cdr3_aa: CASSLRLPESGHRSETQYF
cdr3_nt: TGTGCCAGCAGTTTAAGACTTCCGGAATCGGGACACAGGTCGGAGACCCAGTACTTC

clone_size: NA
d_call: NA
j_call: TRBJ1-1
v_call: TRBV18
cdr3_aa: CASSPSAMRANTEAFF
cdr3_nt: TGTGCCAGCTCACCATCGGCGATGCGGGCGAACACTGAAGCTTTCTTT

clone_size: NA
d_call: NA
j_call: TRBJ1-1
v_call: TRBV2
cdr3_aa: CASSAEQGRTEAFF
cdr3_nt: TGTGCCAGCAGTGCGGAACAGGGAAGGACTGAAGCTTTCTTT

clone_size: NA
d_call: NA
j_call: TRBJ2-7
v_call: TRBV20-1
cdr3_aa: CSASLALVISAPEQYF
cdr3_nt: TGCAGTGCTAGTCTAGCTCTAGTCATTAGTGCACCGGAGCAGTACTTC

clone_size: once
d_call: TRBD2
j_call: TRBJ2-2
v_call: TRBV5-1
cdr3_aa: CASSFRGREDTGELFF
cdr3_nt: TGCGCCAGCAGCTTCCGCGGGAGGGAGGACACCGGGGAGCTGTTTTTT

clone_size: NA
d_call: NA
j_call: TRBJ1-2
v_call: TRBV12-3/TRBV12-4
cdr3_aa: CASSSDRLYGYTF
cdr3_nt: TGTGCCAGCAGCTCCGACAGGCTTTATGGCTACACCTTC

clone_size: NA
d_call: NA
j_call: TRBJ2-4
v_call: TRBV20-1
cdr3_aa: CSAGTRNIQYF
cdr3_nt: TGCAGTGCAGGGACTCGAAACATTCAGTACTTC

clone_size: few
d_call: TRBD2
j_call: TRBJ2-1
v_call: TRBV2
cdr3_aa: CASSIGRTSGNEQFF
cdr3_nt: TGTGCCAGCAGTATTGGAAGGACTAGCGGCAATGAGCAGTTCTTC

clone_size: NA
d_call: TRBD1
j_call: TRBJ1-2
v_call: TRBV6-5
cdr3_aa: CASRTPTGAYGYTF
cdr3_nt: TGTGCCAGCAGAACCCCGACAGGGGCGTATGGCTACACCTTC

clone_size: once
d_call: NA
j_call: TRBJ1-1
v_call: TRBV19
cdr3_aa: CASSIRREDTEAFF
cdr3_nt: TGTGCCAGTAGTATTCGGCGGGAAGACACTGAAGCTTTCTTT

clone_size: NA
d_call: NA
j_call: TRBJ1-5
v_call: TRBV27
cdr3_aa: CASSLGRATQPQHF
cdr3_nt: TGTGCCAGCAGTTTAGGCAGGGCCACTCAGCCCCAGCATTTT

clone_size: NA
d_call: NA
j_call: TRBJ1-3
v_call: TRBV4-2
cdr3_aa: CASSQDRDSGNTIYF
cdr3_nt: TGTGCCAGCAGCCAAGACCGGGACTCTGGAAACACCATATATTTT

clone_size: NA
d_call: NA
j_call: TRBJ1-1
v_call: TRBV5-6
cdr3_aa: CASSPTGQNTEAFF
cdr3_nt: TGTGCCAGCAGCCCGACAGGTCAGAACACTGAAGCTTTCTTT

clone_size: NA
d_call: TRBD1
j_call: TRBJ2-5
v_call: TRBV7-2
cdr3_aa: CASRDRGRETQYF
cdr3_nt: TGTGCCAGCAGGGACAGGGGGCGAGAGACCCAGTACTTC

clone_size: NA
d_call: TRBD1
j_call: TRBJ2-5
v_call: TRBV29-1
cdr3_aa: CSAGQAEETQYF
cdr3_nt: TGCAGCGCCGGACAGGCAGAAGAGACCCAGTACTTC

clone_size: NA
d_call: TRBD1
j_call: TRBJ1-4
v_call: TRBV4-1
cdr3_aa: CASSPSGTANEKLFF
cdr3_nt: TGCGCCAGCAGCCCGAGTGGGACAGCTAATGAAAAACTGTTTTTT

clone_size: NA
d_call: TRBD2
j_call: TRBJ2-1
v_call: TRBV28
cdr3_aa: CASSLPSGRKGKAPYNEQFF
cdr3_nt: TGTGCCAGCAGTTTACCGAGCGGGAGGAAGGGTAAGGCCCCCTACAATGAGCAGTTCTTC

clone_size: NA
d_call: TRBD1
j_call: TRBJ1-5
v_call: TRBV28
cdr3_aa: CASSRDRGSRQPQHF
cdr3_nt: TGTGCCAGCAGTCGGGACAGGGGCTCCCGTCAGCCCCAGCATTTT

clone_size: NA
d_call: NA
j_call: TRBJ1-4
v_call: TRBV6-5
cdr3_aa: CASNPPGVLNEKLFF
cdr3_nt: TGTGCCAGCAATCCACCGGGGGTTCTTAATGAAAAACTGTTTTTT

clone_size: NA
d_call: NA
j_call: TRBJ2-5
v_call: TRBV5-1
cdr3_aa: CASSLGGSQETQYF
cdr3_nt: TGCGCCAGCAGCTTGGGGGGCAGCCAAGAGACCCAGTACTTC

clone_size: once
d_call: TRBD2
j_call: TRBJ2-1
v_call: TRBV20-1
cdr3_aa: CSASRPGLAGYNEQFF
cdr3_nt: TGCAGTGCTAGTCGCCCGGGACTAGCGGGGTACAATGAGCAGTTCTTC

clone_size: NA
d_call: TRBD2
j_call: TRBJ2-1
v_call: TRBV28
cdr3_aa: CASSLHGGGTYNEQFF
cdr3_nt: TGTGCCAGCAGTTTACACGGCGGGGGGACCTACAATGAGCAGTTCTTC

clone_size: NA
d_call: TRBD1
j_call: TRBJ1-1
v_call: TRBV20-1
cdr3_aa: CSASKTTGGPNTEAFF
cdr3_nt: TGCAGTGCTAGTAAGACGACAGGGGGCCCGAACACTGAAGCTTTCTTT

clone_size: NA
d_call: TRBD1
j_call: TRBJ2-1
v_call: TRBV3-1/TRBV3-2
cdr3_aa: CASSHQDRESNNEQFF
cdr3_nt: TGTGCCAGCAGCCACCAGGACAGGGAGTCTAACAATGAGCAGTTCTTC

clone_size: once
d_call: TRBD1
j_call: TRBJ1-4
v_call: TRBV19
cdr3_aa: CASSTAGGTNEKLFF
cdr3_nt: TGTGCCAGTAGTACGGCAGGGGGGACTAATGAAAAACTGTTTTTT

clone_size: NA
d_call: NA
j_call: TRBJ1-2
v_call: TRBV12-3/TRBV12-4
cdr3_aa: CASSSTSLGRYTF
cdr3_nt: TGTGCCAGCAGTTCCACTTCCCTAGGTCGCTACACCTTC

clone_size: NA
d_call: NA
j_call: TRBJ2-2
v_call: TRBV7-2
cdr3_aa: CASSFVEEYPGELFF
cdr3_nt: TGTGCCAGCAGCTTTGTGGAGGAATACCCCGGGGAGCTGTTTTTT

clone_size: NA
d_call: TRBD1
j_call: TRBJ1-1
v_call: TRBV28
cdr3_aa: CASSVTGTVNFEAFF
cdr3_nt: TGTGCCAGCAGTGTTACCGGGACAGTGAACTTTGAAGCTTTCTTT

clone_size: NA
d_call: NA
j_call: TRBJ1-2
v_call: TRBV6-1
cdr3_aa: CASSERSGWEGYTF
cdr3_nt: TGTGCCAGCAGTGAAAGGTCAGGGTGGGAAGGCTACACCTTC

clone_size: NA
d_call: TRBD1
j_call: TRBJ1-2
v_call: TRBV25-1
cdr3_aa: CASTRTGTTYGYTF
cdr3_nt: TGTGCCAGCACCCGGACAGGGACGACCTATGGCTACACCTTC

clone_size: NA
d_call: TRBD1
j_call: TRBJ2-1
v_call: TRBV5-1
cdr3_aa: CASSLGQGPPYNEQFF
cdr3_nt: TGCGCCAGCAGCTTGGGACAGGGCCCCCCTTACAATGAGCAGTTCTTC

clone_size: NA
d_call: TRBD2
j_call: TRBJ2-1
v_call: TRBV6-2/TRBV6-3
cdr3_aa: CASGSSGRSFIDEQFF
cdr3_nt: TGTGCCAGCGGTTCTAGCGGGAGGTCTTTTATTGACGAGCAGTTCTTC

clone_size: few
d_call: NA
j_call: TRBJ2-3
v_call: TRBV5-1
cdr3_aa: CASSWAGAGADTQYF
cdr3_nt: TGCGCCAGCAGCTGGGCGGGCGCCGGCGCAGATACGCAGTATTTT

clone_size: NA
d_call: NA
j_call: TRBJ2-1
v_call: TRBV29-1
cdr3_aa: CSVEGQFSHNEQFF
cdr3_nt: TGCAGCGTTGAAGGGCAGTTTTCACACAATGAGCAGTTCTTC

clone_size: few
d_call: TRBD1
j_call: TRBJ2-2
v_call: TRBV9
cdr3_aa: CASSVGQGVTGELFF
cdr3_nt: TGTGCCAGCAGCGTAGGACAGGGAGTCACCGGGGAGCTGTTTTTT

clone_size: NA
d_call: NA
j_call: TRBJ2-5
v_call: TRBV12-3/TRBV12-4
cdr3_aa: CASSLEGSGTQYF
cdr3_nt: TGTGCCAGCAGTTTAGAGGGGTCGGGGACCCAGTACTTC

clone_size: once
d_call: TRBD1
j_call: TRBJ1-1
v_call: TRBV18
cdr3_aa: CASSPYSPGTGGEAFF
cdr3_nt: TGTGCCAGCTCACCTTACTCTCCCGGGACAGGGGGTGAAGCTTTCTTT

clone_size: NA
d_call: NA
j_call: TRBJ1-3
v_call: TRBV6-5
cdr3_aa: CASSLVGAGNTIYF
cdr3_nt: TGTGCCAGCAGTTTGGTAGGGGCTGGAAACACCATATATTTT

clone_size: NA
d_call: TRBD1
j_call: TRBJ2-5
v_call: TRBV7-7
cdr3_aa: CASSSLWWVGQGPFQETQYF
cdr3_nt: TGTGCCAGCAGCTCCCTTTGGTGGGTAGGACAGGGACCTTTCCAAGAGACCCAGTACTTC

clone_size: NA
d_call: NA
j_call: TRBJ1-2
v_call: TRBV6-2/TRBV6-3
cdr3_aa: CASSYPSPGYTF
cdr3_nt: TGTGCCAGCAGTTACCCAAGCCCTGGCTACACCTTC

clone_size: NA
d_call: NA
j_call: TRBJ1-4
v_call: TRBV4-1
cdr3_aa: CASSQGSVRTTNEKLFF
cdr3_nt: TGCGCCAGCAGCCAAGGTTCCGTGAGGACAACTAATGAAAAACTGTTTTTT

clone_size: NA
d_call: NA
j_call: TRBJ1-1
v_call: TRBV15
cdr3_aa: CATSRERNRMNTEAFF
cdr3_nt: TGTGCCACCAGCAGAGAACGGAACAGGATGAACACTGAAGCTTTCTTT

clone_size: NA
d_call: TRBD2
j_call: TRBJ2-1
v_call: TRBV6-6
cdr3_aa: CASSSASGGGEQFF
cdr3_nt: TGTGCCAGCAGTTCGGCTAGCGGGGGGGGTGAGCAGTTCTTC

clone_size: NA
d_call: TRBD1
j_call: TRBJ1-6
v_call: TRBV5-4
cdr3_aa: CASSLTGGHSPLHF
cdr3_nt: TGTGCCAGCAGCCTGACAGGGGGCCATTCACCCCTCCACTTT

clone_size: NA
d_call: TRBD1
j_call: TRBJ2-7
v_call: TRBV28
cdr3_aa: CASSRGQGQFFYEQYF
cdr3_nt: TGTGCCAGCAGCCGGGGACAGGGTCAGTTTTTCTACGAGCAGTACTTC

clone_size: NA
d_call: NA
j_call: TRBJ1-5
v_call: TRBV19
cdr3_aa: CASSKGPNQPQHF
cdr3_nt: TGTGCCAGTAGTAAGGGGCCGAATCAGCCCCAGCATTTT

clone_size: NA
d_call: TRBD1
j_call: TRBJ1-5
v_call: TRBV28
cdr3_aa: CASLPGQGQQPQHF
cdr3_nt: TGTGCCAGCCTTCCGGGACAGGGTCAACAGCCCCAGCATTTT

clone_size: NA
d_call: NA
j_call: TRBJ2-2
v_call: TRBV6-2/TRBV6-3
cdr3_aa: CASSSIQNTGELFF
cdr3_nt: TGTGCCAGCAGTTCAATCCAGAACACCGGGGAGCTGTTTTTT

clone_size: NA
d_call: NA
j_call: TRBJ2-2
v_call: TRBV19
cdr3_aa: CASSTGTRANTGELFF
cdr3_nt: TGTGCCAGTAGTACAGGGACACGGGCGAACACCGGGGAGCTGTTTTTT